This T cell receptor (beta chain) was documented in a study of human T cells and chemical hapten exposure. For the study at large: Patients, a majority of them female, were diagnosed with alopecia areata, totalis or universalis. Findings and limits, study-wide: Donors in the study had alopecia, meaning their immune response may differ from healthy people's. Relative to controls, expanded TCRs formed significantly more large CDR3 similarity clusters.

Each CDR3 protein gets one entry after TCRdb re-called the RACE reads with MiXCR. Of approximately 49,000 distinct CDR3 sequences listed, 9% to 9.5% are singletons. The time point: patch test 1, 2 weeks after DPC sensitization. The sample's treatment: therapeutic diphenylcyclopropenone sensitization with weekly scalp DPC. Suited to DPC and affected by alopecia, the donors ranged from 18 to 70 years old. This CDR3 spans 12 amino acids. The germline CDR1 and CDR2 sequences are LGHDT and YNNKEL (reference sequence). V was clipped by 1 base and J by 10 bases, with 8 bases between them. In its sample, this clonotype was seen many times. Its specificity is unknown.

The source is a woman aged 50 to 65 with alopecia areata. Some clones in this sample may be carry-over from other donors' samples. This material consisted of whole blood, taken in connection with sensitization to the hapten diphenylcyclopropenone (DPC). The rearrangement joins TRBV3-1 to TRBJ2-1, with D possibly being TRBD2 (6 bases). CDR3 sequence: CASSQGGGEQFF. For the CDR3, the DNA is TGTGCCAGCAGCCAAGGCGGAGGGGAGCAGTTCTTC.